This T cell receptor beta chain emerged from a study of blood T cell repertoires in COVID-19. Study-level background: Italy, Spain and the United States were the sources of the convalescent and acute COVID-19 samples. In each case, the material was cDNA or gDNA derived from T cells, B-cell-depleted T cells, or PBMCs.

A single count supports this clone. Categorization into cohorts depended on clinical history that participants reported. Each recovered donor of Cohort 3 presented with two negative PCRs, clearance, or symptom resolution. The CDR3 spans 11 residues. Trimming took off 5 bases at V and 12 bases at J, with 11 bases between the two ends. Generated by immunoSEQ multiplex PCR, the TCRdb table keeps only in-frame clones and is missing some. The top ten hold roughly 4.3% of the sample, which has approximately 290,000 clones, approximately 85% seen once. This chain joins TRBV12-3 or TRBV12-4 and TRBJ2-1; no clear D gene. Sequenced: PBMCs or T cells enriched from blood (not recorded which). This TCR was recovered from a woman aged 30 to 39 who had recovered from COVID-19. This chain's CDR3 is CASSLLLWQFF. The CDR3 DNA reads as TGTGCCAGCAGTCTCCTATTATGGCAGTTCTTC.